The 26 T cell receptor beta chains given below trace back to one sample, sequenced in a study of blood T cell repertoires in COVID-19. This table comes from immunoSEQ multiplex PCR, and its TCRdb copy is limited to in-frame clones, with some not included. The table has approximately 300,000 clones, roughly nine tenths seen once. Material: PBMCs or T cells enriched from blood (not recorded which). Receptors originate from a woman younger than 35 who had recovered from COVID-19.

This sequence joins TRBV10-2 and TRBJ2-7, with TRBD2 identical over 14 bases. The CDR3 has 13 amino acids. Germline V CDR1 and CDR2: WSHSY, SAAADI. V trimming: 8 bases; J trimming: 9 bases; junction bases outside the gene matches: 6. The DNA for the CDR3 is TGCGCCAGCGGGACTAGCGGGAGTTTAGGGCAGTACTTC. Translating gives CASGTSGSLGQYF.

CDR3 sequence: CASSEFSGRIGNEQFF. The CDR3 DNA reads as TGTGCCAGCAGTGAATTTAGCGGGAGGATTGGGAATGAGCAGTTCTTC. This rearrangement joins TRBV6-1 to TRBJ2-1; 10 nucleotides line up with TRBD2. In germline, CDR1 is MNHNS, CDR2 SASEGT. This CDR3 spans 16 amino acids. Losses at the gene ends were 2 bases for V and 7 bases for J; bases not matched to a gene: 8.

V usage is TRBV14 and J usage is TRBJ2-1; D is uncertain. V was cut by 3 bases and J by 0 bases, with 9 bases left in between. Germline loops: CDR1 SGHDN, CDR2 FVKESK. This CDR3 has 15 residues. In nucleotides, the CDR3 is TGTGCCAGCAGCCAGTTAGAAAACTCCTACAATGAGCAGTTCTTC. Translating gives CASSQLENSYNEQFF.

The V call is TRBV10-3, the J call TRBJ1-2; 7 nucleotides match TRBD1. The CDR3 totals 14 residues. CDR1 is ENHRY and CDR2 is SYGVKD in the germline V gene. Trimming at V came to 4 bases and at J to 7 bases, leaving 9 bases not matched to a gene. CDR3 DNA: TGTGCCATCAGTGCCTGGCAGGGGGGAGGTGGCTACACCTTC. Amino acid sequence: CAISAWQGGGGYTF.

This CDR3 is CASSFSGGQETQYF. The CDR3 coding sequence is TGTGCCAGTAGTTTCTCCGGGGGTCAAGAGACCCAGTACTTC. V is TRBV19 and J is TRBJ2-5, with a weak D call TRBD2 (6 bases). Germline assignment: CDR1 LNHDA and CDR2 SQIVND (reference sequence). This CDR3 comprises 14 residues. Deletions cut 5 bases from V and 2 bases from J, with 12 bases between.

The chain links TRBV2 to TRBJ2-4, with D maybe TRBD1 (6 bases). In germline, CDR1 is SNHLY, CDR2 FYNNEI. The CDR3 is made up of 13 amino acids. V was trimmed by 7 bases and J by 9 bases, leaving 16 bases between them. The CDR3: CASMTGYDAIQYF. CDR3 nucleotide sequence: TGTGCCAGCATGACAGGCTATGATGCCATTCAGTACTTC.

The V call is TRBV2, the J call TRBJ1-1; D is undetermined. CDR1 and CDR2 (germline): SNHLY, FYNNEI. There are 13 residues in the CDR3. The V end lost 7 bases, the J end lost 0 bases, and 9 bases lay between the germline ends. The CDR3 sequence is CASTSQMNTEAFF. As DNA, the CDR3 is TGTGCCAGCACATCACAGATGAACACTGAAGCTTTCTTT.

The CDR3 loop is CASSLGFTNGFETQYF. CDR3 coding DNA: TGTGCCAGCAGCTTAGGGTTCACAAATGGTTTTGAGACCCAGTACTTC. The gene calls are TRBV7-2 and TRBJ2-5; no clear D gene. Germline loops: CDR1 SGHTA, CDR2 FQGNSA. The CDR3 has 16 amino acids. Trimming took off 1 base at V and 5 bases at J, with 17 bases between the two ends.

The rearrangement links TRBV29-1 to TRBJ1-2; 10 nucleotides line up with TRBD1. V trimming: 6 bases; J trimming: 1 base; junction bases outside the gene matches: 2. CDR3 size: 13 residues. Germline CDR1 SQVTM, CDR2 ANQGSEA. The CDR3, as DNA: TGCAGCGTGAGGGACAGGGGTAACTATGGCTACACCTTC. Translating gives CSVRDRGNYGYTF.

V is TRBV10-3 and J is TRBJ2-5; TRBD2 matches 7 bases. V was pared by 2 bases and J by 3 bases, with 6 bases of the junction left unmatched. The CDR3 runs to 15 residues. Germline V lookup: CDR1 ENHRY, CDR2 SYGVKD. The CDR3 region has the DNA TGTGCCATCAGTGAGGGGCTAGCGGCGGAAGAGACCCAGTACTTC. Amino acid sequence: CAISEGLAAEETQYF.

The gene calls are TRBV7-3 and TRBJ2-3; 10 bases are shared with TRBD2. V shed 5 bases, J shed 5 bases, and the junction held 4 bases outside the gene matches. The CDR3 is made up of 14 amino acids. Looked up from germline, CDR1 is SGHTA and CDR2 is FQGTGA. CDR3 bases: TGTGCCAGCAGCCACAGGACTAGCGGAGATACGCAGTATTTT. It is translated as CASSHRTSGDTQYF.

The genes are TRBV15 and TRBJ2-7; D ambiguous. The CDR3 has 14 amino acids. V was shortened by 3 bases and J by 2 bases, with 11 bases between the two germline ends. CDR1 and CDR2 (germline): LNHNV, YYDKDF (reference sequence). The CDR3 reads CATSRTREAYEQYF. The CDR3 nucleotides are TGTGCCACCAGCAGGACACGAGAAGCCTACGAGCAGTACTTC.

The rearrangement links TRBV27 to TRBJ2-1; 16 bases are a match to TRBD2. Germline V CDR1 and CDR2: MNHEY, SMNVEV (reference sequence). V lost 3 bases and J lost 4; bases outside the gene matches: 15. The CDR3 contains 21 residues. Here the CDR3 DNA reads TGTGCCAGCAGTTTCCCCGCCCCGGGGACTAGCGGGGGGGTAACATACAATGAGCAGTTCTTC. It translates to CASSFPAPGTSGGVTYNEQFF.

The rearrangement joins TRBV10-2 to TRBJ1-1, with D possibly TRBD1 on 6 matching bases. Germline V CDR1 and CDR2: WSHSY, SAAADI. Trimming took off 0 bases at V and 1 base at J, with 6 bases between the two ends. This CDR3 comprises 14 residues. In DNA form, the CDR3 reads TGCGCCAGCAGTGAGTCGACAGGGAACACTGAAGCTTTCTTT. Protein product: CASSESTGNTEAFF.

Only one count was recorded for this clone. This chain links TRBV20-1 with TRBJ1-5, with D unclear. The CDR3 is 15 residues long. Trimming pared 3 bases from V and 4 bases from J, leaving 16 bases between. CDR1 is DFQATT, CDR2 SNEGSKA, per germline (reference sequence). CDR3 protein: CSASREGEINQPQHF. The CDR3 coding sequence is TGCAGTGCTAGTCGCGAGGGAGAAATAAATCAGCCCCAGCATTTT.

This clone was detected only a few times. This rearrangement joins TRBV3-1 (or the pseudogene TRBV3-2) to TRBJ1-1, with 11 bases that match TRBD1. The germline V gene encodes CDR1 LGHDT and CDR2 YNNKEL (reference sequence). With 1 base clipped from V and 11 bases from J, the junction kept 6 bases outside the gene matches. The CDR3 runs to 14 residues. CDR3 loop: CASSQVGTGGTAFF. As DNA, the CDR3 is TGTGCCAGCAGCCAAGTAGGGACAGGGGGTACGGCTTTCTTT.

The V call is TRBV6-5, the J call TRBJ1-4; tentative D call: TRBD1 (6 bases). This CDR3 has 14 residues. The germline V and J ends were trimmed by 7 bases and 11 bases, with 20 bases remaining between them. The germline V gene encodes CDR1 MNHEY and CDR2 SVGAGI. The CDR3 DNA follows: TGTGCCAGCACCCCTGAACAGGGTGCGTCCAAACTGTTTTTT. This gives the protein CASTPEQGASKLFF.

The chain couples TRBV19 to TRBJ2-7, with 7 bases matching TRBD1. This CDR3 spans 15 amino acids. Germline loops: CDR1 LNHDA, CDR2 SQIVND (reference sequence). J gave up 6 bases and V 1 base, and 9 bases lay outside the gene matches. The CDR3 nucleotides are TGTGCCAGTAGTATAGGACCGGAAACAGGGGTCGAGCAGTACTTC. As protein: CASSIGPETGVEQYF.

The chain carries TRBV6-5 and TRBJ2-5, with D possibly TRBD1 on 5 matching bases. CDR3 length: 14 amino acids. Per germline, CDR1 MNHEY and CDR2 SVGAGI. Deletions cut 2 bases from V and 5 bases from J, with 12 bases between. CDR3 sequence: CASSYQGVGETQYF. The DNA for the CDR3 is TGTGCCAGCAGTTACCAAGGGGTCGGTGAGACCCAGTACTTC.

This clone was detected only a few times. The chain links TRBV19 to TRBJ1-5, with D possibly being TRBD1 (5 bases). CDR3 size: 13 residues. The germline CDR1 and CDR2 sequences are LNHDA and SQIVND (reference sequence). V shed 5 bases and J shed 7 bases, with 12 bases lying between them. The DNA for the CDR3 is TGTGCCAGTAGTTCAGGGAGGAAGCAGCCCCAGCATTTT. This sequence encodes CASSSGRKQPQHF.

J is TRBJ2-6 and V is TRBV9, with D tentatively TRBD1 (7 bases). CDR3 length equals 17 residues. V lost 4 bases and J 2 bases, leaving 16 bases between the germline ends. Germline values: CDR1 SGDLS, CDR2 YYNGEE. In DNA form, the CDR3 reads TGTGCCAGCAGCTCCCAGGGGGGAGTCCCTGGGGCCAACGTCCTGACTTTC. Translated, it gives CASSSQGGVPGANVLTF.

The CDR3 region is CASSLAPASSYEQYF. CDR3 bases: TGTGCCAGCAGCTTAGCCCCCGCGAGCTCCTACGAGCAGTACTTC. This chain connects TRBV11-3 to TRBJ2-7, with D unclear. CDR1 SGHNT and CDR2 YENEEA come from the germline V gene. The CDR3 extends over 15 amino acids. Trimming removed 1 base from V and 0 bases from J, with 10 bases in between. The full variable domain, rest sourced from reference TRBV11-3 and TRBJ2-7, is EAGVVQSPRYKIIEKKQPVAFWCNPISGHNTLYWYLQNLGQGPELLIRYENEEAVDDSQLPKDRFSAERLKGVDSTLKIQPAELGDSAVYLCASSLAPASSYEQYFGPGTRLTVT.

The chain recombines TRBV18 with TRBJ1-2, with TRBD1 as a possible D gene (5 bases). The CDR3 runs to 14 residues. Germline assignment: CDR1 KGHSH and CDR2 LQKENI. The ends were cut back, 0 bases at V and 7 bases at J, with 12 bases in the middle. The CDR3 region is CASSPPLQVVGYTF. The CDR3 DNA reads TGTGCCAGCTCACCACCCCTACAGGTCGTTGGCTACACCTTC.

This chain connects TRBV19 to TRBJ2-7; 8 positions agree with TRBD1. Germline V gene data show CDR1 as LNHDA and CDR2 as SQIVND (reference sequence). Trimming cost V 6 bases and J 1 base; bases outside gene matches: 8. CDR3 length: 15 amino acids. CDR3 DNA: TGTGCCAGTAGCCCCCGGAGGACAGGGTCCTACGAGCAGTACTTC. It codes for CASSPRRTGSYEQYF.

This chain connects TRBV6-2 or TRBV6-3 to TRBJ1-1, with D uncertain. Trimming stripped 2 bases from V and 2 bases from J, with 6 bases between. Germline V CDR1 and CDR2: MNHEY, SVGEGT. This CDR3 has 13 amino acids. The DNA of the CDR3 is TGTGCCAGCAGTTACGAGGGTAACACTGAAGCTTTCTTT. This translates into CASSYEGNTEAFF.

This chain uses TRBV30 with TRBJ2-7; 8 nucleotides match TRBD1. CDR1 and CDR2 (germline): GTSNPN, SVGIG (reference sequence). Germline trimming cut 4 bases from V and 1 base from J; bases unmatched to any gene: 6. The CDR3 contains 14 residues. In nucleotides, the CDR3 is TGTGCCTGGATGCCGGGACAGGCTTCCTACGAGCAGTACTTC. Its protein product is CAWMPGQASYEQYF.